Each of the 15 T cell receptor beta chains below was sequenced from the same sample in a study of blood T cell repertoires in COVID-19. Assay used: immunoSEQ multiplex PCR; TCRdb lists only in-frame clones, some missing. In the table there are fewer than 110,000 clones, 80% to 90% of which are singletons. The sequenced sample consisted of peripheral blood. These receptors all come from a woman in her 30s with acute or convalescent COVID-19.

The chain has TRBV29-1 and TRBJ2-3, with a weak D call TRBD2 (6 bases). V dropped 6 bases and J dropped 6 bases, with 19 bases sitting between them. Germline loops: CDR1 SQVTM, CDR2 ANQGSEA. The CDR3 spans 14 residues. The CDR3 sequence: CSVDLPGLQDTQYF. CDR3 nucleotides: TGCAGCGTCGACCTACCGGGACTGCAGGATACGCAGTATTTT.

V usage is TRBV9 and J usage is TRBJ2-7; TRBD2 agrees at 9 bases. The CDR3 contains 15 residues. Germline-derived CDR1 and CDR2 are SGDLS and YYNGEE. The junction had 4 bases not matched to a gene; V was cut back by 0 bases and J by 3 bases. In DNA form, the CDR3 reads TGTGCCAGCAGCGTAGGGGGACTAGCCCACTACGAGCAGTACTTC. Protein: CASSVGGLAHYEQYF.

The rearrangement joins TRBV4-1 to TRBJ1-4; D gene uncertain. CDR3 length equals 15 residues. Germline loops: CDR1 MGHRA, CDR2 YSYEKL. V was cut by 1 base and J by 4 bases, with 10 bases left in between. The CDR3 DNA reads TGCGCCAGCAGCCAAGTTGGGCTGAGTAATGAAAAACTGTTTTTT. Translated, it gives CASSQVGLSNEKLFF.

The chain has TRBV11-3 and TRBJ2-2; a possible D gene is TRBD1 (6 bases). With 2 bases removed from V and 0 bases from J, the gap between germline ends came to 7 bases. Germline loops: CDR1 SGHNT, CDR2 YENEEA. This CDR3 region has 15 residues. The CDR3 region is CASSLRQANTGELFF. CDR3 sequence (DNA): TGTGCCAGCAGCTTACGACAGGCGAACACCGGGGAGCTGTTTTTT.

The genes are TRBV6-1 and TRBJ1-5; 7 positions match TRBD1. Germline loops: CDR1 MNHNS, CDR2 SASEGT. The CDR3 covers 14 residues. V shed 3 bases, J shed 6 bases, and the junction held 5 bases outside the gene matches. The CDR3 region is CASSDGTVTQPQHF. For the CDR3, the DNA is TGTGCCAGCAGTGATGGGACAGTTACTCAGCCCCAGCATTTT.

The V and J genes are TRBV2 and TRBJ1-3; possibly TRBD1 for D (6 bases). The CDR3 length is 15 residues. Germline V lookup: CDR1 SNHLY, CDR2 FYNNEI. The ends were cut back, 6 bases at V and 2 bases at J, with 14 bases in the middle. CDR3 amino acids: CASRGRGSTGNTIYF. CDR3 DNA sequence: TGTGCCAGCAGGGGTAGGGGGTCCACTGGAAACACCATATATTTT.

The chain employs TRBV28 and TRBJ1-5; no definite D call. The CDR3 totals 14 residues. V lost 5 bases and J lost 4, with 12 bases in between. CDR1 and CDR2 from the germline V gene are MDHEN and SYDVKM. Written as DNA, the CDR3 is TGTGCCAGCAGTGGGCGGGGAGAAAATCAGCCCCAGCATTTT. Protein: CASSGRGENQPQHF.

This chain connects TRBV18 to TRBJ1-3; possible D gene TRBD1, 5 bases. V dropped 0 bases and J dropped 3 bases, with 9 bases sitting between them. From germline, CDR1 is KGHSH and CDR2 LQKENI. This CDR3 is 15 amino acids long. The CDR3 loop is CASSPPGRGGNTIYF. As DNA, the CDR3 is TGTGCCAGCTCACCACCGGGGAGGGGTGGAAACACCATATATTTT.

In its sample, this clone was seen once. The chain combines TRBV18 with TRBJ2-1; 11 bases map to TRBD2. Germline CDR1 KGHSH, CDR2 LQKENI. The CDR3 contains 16 residues. V trimming: 1 base; J trimming: 7 bases; junction bases outside the gene matches: 6. The CDR3 DNA reads TGTGCCAGCTCACCACGAGAGGCTAGCGGGGGGAATGAGCAGTTCTTC. Translating gives CASSPREASGGNEQFF. The whole variable domain, remainder taken from reference TRBV18 and TRBJ2-1, is NAGVMQNPRHLVRRRGQEARLRCSPMKGHSHVYWYRQLPEEGLKFMVYLQKENIIDESGMPKERFSAEFPKEGPSILRIQQVVRGDSAAYFCASSPREASGGNEQFFGPGTRLTVL.

The genes are TRBV7-3 and TRBJ2-1; 8 nucleotides line up with TRBD2. V lost 1 base, J lost 8 bases, and 7 bases stayed unmatched. The germline V gene has CDR1 SGHTA and CDR2 FQGTGA. This CDR3 is 15 amino acids long. Here the CDR3 DNA reads TGTGCCAGCAGCTTAAGGGGGACTAGGGCCGATGAGCAGTTCTTC. It translates to CASSLRGTRADEQFF. Full variable domain (rest looked up from reference TRBV7-3 and TRBJ2-1): GAGVSQTPSNKVTEKGKYVELRCDPISGHTALYWYRQSLGQGPEFLIYFQGTGAADDSGLPNDRFFAVRPEGSVSTLKIQRTERGDSAVYLCASSLRGTRADEQFFGPGTRLTVL.

This clone was observed a few times. The chain couples TRBV13 to TRBJ1-3; TRBD1 might be the D (5 bases). This CDR3 is 16 amino acids long. V shed 3 bases and J shed 0 bases, with 12 bases lying between them. Germline CDR1 is PRHDT and CDR2 is FYEKMQ (reference sequence). The CDR3: CASSFVKGNSGNTIYF. CDR3 nucleotides: TGTGCCAGCAGCTTTGTCAAGGGGAACTCTGGAAACACCATATATTTT. Full variable domain (missing parts from reference TRBV13 and TRBJ1-3): AAGVIQSPRHLIKEKRETATLKCYPIPRHDTVYWYQQGPGQDPQFLISFYEKMQSDKGSIPDRFSAQQFSDYHSELNMSSLELGDSALYFCASSFVKGNSGNTIYFGEGSWLTVV.

The chain couples TRBV6-2 or TRBV6-3 to TRBJ2-7; 7 nucleotides match TRBD1. V shed 1 base and J 0 bases; nucleotides not matched to a gene: 3. Germline V gene lookup returns CDR1 MNHEY and CDR2 SVGEGT. CDR3 size: 15 residues. CDR3 nucleotides: TGTGCCAGCAGTTACTGGGACAGCAGCTCCTACGAGCAGTACTTC. It specifies CASSYWDSSSYEQYF.

The chain employs TRBV30 and TRBJ2-1, with a tentative D call TRBD1 (5 bases). Germline V lookup: CDR1 GTSNPN, CDR2 SVGIG (reference sequence). The CDR3 covers 14 residues. V dropped 6 bases and J dropped 0 bases, with 12 bases sitting between them. The CDR3 region has the DNA TGTGCCTGTGACGACAGTTCCTCCTACAATGAGCAGTTCTTC. Translating gives CACDDSSSYNEQFF.

The rearrangement joins TRBV29-1 to TRBJ2-7, with 9 bases that match TRBD1. Germline lookup yields CDR1 SQVTM and CDR2 ANQGSEA. The CDR3 consists of 14 residues. V was clipped by 6 bases and J by 5 bases; unmatched bases: 11. The CDR3 nucleotides read TGCAGCGTACTAGGACAGGGGAAGTATGACGAGCAGTACTTC. Translating it yields CSVLGQGKYDEQYF.

The chain links TRBV10-3 to TRBJ1-1; perhaps TRBD1 as D (6 bases). Trimming left V 3 bases short and J 0 bases short, with 14 bases between. This CDR3 contains 16 residues. CDR1 ENHRY and CDR2 SYGVKD come from the germline V gene. The CDR3 here is CAISDAGDTLNTEAFF. The CDR3 nucleotides are TGTGCCATCAGTGATGCGGGGGACACGCTGAACACTGAAGCTTTCTTT.